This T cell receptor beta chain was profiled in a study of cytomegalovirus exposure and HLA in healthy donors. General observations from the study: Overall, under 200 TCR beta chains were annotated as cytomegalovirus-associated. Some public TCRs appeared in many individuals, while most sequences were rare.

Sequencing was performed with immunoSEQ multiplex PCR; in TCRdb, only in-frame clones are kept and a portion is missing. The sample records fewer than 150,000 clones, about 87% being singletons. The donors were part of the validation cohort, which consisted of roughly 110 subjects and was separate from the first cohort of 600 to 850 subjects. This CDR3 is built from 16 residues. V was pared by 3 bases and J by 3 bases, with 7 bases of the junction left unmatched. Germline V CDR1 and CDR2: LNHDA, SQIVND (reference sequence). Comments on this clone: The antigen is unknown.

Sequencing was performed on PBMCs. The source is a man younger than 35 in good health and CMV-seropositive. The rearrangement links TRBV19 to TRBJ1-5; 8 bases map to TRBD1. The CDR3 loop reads CASSILQGAYNQPQHF. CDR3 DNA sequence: TGTGCCAGTAGTATCTTGCAGGGGGCTTACAATCAGCCCCAGCATTTT.